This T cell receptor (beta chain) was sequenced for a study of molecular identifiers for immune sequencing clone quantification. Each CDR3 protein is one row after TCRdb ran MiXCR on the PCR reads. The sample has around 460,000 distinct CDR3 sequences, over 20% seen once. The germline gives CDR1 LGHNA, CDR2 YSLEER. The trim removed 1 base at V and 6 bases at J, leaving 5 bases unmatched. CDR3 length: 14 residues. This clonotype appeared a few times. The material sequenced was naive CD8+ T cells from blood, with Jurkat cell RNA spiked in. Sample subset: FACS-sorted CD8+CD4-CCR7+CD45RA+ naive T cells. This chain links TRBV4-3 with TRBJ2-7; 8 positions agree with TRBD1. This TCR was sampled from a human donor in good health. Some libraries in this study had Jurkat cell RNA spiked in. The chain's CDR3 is CASSQVDRVSEQYF. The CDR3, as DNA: TGCGCCAGCAGCCAAGTGGACAGGGTGAGCGAGCAGTACTTC.